The clone carrying this T cell receptor beta chain was observed a single time. The antigen remains unidentified. This entry comes from a study of T cell responses to AZD1222 COVID-19 vaccine. Turning to the study itself: Some second doses came at about 4 weeks and others at about 12 weeks; these were pooled.

Study findings and constraints: In the spike-specific TCR repertoire, nearly half reportedly target unmutated variant regions. Among AZD1222 vaccinees, only five to seven were seropositive at baseline. Spike-specific TCR depth and breadth grew after two AZD1222 doses.

This CDR3 has 16 residues. Germline CDR1 and CDR2: LGHNA and YNFKEQ. Trimming removed 0 bases at V and 4 bases at J, with 15 bases between. The protocol was immunoSEQ multiplex PCR, while the TCRdb copy is restricted to in-frame clones and leaves out a portion. The sample includes some 120,000 clones, 88% of them seen just once. The chain couples TRBV4-2 to TRBJ1-2, with a tentative D call TRBD1 (5 bases). The TCR was taken from an adult in good health. The specimen comprised peripheral blood, sampled on day 0 of AZD1222 vaccination. The CDR3 DNA follows: TGTGCCAGCAGCCAAGATTACAGGCACCCTTTCTATGGCTACACCTTC. Amino acid sequence: CASSQDYRHPFYGYTF.